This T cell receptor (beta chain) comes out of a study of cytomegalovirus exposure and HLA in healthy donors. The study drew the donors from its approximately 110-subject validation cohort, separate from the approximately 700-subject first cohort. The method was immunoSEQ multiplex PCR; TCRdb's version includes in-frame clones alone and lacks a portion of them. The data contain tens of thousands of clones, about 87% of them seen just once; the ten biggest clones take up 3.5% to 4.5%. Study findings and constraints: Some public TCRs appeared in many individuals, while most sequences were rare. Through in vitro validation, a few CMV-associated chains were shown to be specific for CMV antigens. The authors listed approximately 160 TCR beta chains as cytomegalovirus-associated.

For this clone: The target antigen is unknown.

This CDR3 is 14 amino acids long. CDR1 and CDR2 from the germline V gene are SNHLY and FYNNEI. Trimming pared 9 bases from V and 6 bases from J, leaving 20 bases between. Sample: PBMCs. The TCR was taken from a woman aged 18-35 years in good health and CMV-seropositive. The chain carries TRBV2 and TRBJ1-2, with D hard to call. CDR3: CARAAGPSGDGYTF. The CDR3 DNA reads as TGTGCCAGAGCAGCGGGCCCCAGCGGTGATGGCTACACCTTC.